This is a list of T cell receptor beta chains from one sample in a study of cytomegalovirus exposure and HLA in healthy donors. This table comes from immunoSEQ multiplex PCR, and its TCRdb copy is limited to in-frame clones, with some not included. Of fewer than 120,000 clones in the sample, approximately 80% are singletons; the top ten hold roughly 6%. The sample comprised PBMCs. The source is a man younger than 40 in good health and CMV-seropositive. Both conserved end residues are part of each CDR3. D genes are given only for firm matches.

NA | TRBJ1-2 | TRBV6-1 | CASSESFDSSYGYTF
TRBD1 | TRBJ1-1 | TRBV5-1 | CASSDRAGRDTEAFF
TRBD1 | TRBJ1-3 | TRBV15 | CATSRDLQGSAGNTIYF
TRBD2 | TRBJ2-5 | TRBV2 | CASRGLAGLGETQYF
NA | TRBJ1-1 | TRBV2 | CASSSDFNTEAFF
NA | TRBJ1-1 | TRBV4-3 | CASSQDTGLEAFF
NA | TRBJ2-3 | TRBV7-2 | CASSPTENTDTQYF
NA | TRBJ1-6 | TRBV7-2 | CASSLAHVGAYNSPLHF
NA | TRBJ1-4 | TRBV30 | CAWSRPGVGREKLFF
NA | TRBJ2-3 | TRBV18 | CASSPSTDTQYF
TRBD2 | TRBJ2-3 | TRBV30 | CAWMALAASTDTQYF
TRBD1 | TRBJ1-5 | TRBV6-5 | CASRRDRIDNQPQHF
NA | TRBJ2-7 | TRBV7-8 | CASSRLQGRPYEQYF
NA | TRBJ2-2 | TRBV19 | CASRDISNTGELFF
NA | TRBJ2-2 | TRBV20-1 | CSAFTGVELFF
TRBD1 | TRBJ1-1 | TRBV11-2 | CASSLYTGEHTEAFF
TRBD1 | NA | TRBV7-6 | CASSLTQGAHEQYF
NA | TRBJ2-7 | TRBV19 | CATNGGGLHEQYF
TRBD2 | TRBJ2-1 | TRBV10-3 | CAISAFEMGGIEGYEQFF
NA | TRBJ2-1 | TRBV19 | CASRSGTKQFF
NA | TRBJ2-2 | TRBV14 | CASSHLPIGANTGELFF
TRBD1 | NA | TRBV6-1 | CASTLGQGGEQYF
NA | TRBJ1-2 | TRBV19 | CASSMIDSAQGYTF
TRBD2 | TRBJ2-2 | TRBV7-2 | CASSLVGGGANGELFF
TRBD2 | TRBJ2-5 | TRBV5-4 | CASSFSGGQETQYF
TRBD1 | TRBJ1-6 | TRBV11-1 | CASSLDRGSYNSPLHF